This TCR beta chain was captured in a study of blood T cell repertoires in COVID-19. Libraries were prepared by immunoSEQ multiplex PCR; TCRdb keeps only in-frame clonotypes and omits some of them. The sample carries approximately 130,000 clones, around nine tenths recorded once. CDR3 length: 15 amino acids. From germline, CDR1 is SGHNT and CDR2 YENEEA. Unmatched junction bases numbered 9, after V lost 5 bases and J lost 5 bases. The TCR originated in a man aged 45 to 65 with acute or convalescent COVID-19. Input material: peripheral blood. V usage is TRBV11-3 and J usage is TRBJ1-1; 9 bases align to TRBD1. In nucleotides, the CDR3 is TGTGCCAGCAGCAAACCGGGACAGGGTTTGACTGAAGCTTTCTTT. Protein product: CASSKPGQGLTEAFF. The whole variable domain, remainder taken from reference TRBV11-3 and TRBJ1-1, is EAGVVQSPRYKIIEKKQPVAFWCNPISGHNTLYWYLQNLGQGPELLIRYENEEAVDDSQLPKDRFSAERLKGVDSTLKIQPAELGDSAVYLCASSKPGQGLTEAFFGQGTRLTVV.